This TCR beta chain was captured in a study of control samples from healthy donors and cancer patients. Produced via immunoSEQ multiplex PCR; TCRdb's table is partial and in-frame only. The table includes more than 100,000 clones, 85% to 90% detected once. Sample: PBMCs. This sequence originates from a man aged 50-59 years with head and neck cancer.

CDR3 in DNA: TGTGCCAGCAGCTTCACTTCGCCAGGGTCTCTCTATAATTCACCCCTCCACTTT. This gives the protein CASSFTSPGSLYNSPLHF. This chain joins TRBV5-5 and TRBJ1-6, with D possibly TRBD1 on 5 matching bases. With 2 bases removed from V and 3 bases from J, the gap between germline ends came to 18 bases. This CDR3 comprises 18 residues. Germline CDR1 and CDR2: SGHKS and YYEKEE (reference sequence). Complete variable domain (other parts from reference TRBV5-5 and TRBJ1-6): DAGVTQSPTHLIKTRGQQVTLRCSPISGHKSVSWYQQVLGQGPQFIFQYYEKEERGRGNFPDRFSARQFPNYSSELNVNALLLGDSALYLCASSFTSPGSLYNSPLHFGNGTRLTVT.